Listed below are T cell receptor beta chains from one sample, sequenced in a study of T cell repertoires in cytomegalovirus infection. TCRdb reanalysed the reads using MiXCR and keeps one entry per CDR3 protein. The table has 350,000 to 500,000 distinct CDR3 sequences, 25% to 40% seen once. Sequences were obtained from PBMCs. The receptor set was obtained from a human donor in good health (CMV status not recorded). Some clones in this sample may be carry-over from other donors' samples. CDR3s include the opening cysteine and the closing phenylalanine or tryptophan. The D gene is left open where the match is weak. Clone size is not always given. Where it is, it says once, few, many or a class for expanded clones.

abundance,j_gene,v_gene,d_gene,CDR3aa,CDR3nt
NA,TRBJ1-2,TRBV6-6,TRBD1,CASSYPGQAGYGYTF,TGTGCCAGCAGTTATCCCGGACAGGCCGGCTATGGCTACACCTTC
once,TRBJ1-1,TRBV12-3/TRBV12-4,NA,CASSRAGTEAFF,TGTGCCAGCTCACGCGCAGGCACTGAAGCTTTCTTT
few,TRBJ2-1,TRBV29-1,NA,CSFRDNEQFF,TGCAGCTTTAGGGATAATGAGCAGTTCTTC
few,TRBJ1-1,TRBV19,TRBD1,CASSLRTGGPSEAFF,TGTGCCAGTAGCCTAAGGACAGGGGGTCCATCTGAAGCTTTCTTT
few,TRBJ2-1,TRBV12-3/TRBV12-4,TRBD2,CASTIAGSYNEQFF,TGTGCCAGCACCATAGCGGGTAGCTACAATGAGCAGTTCTTC
many,TRBJ1-5,TRBV7-8,NA,CASSFQRGQPQHF,TGTGCCAGCAGCTTCCAAAGGGGACAGCCCCAGCATTTT
few,TRBJ2-1,TRBV4-3,TRBD2,CASSQDRAGDYNEQFF,TGCGCCAGCAGCCAAGATAGGGCGGGGGATTACAATGAGCAGTTCTTC
few,TRBJ1-4,TRBV4-1,NA,CASSQDWDPTNEKLFF,TGCGCCAGCAGCCAAGATTGGGACCCAACTAATGAAAAACTGTTTTTT
few,TRBJ1-3,TRBV6-1,NA,CASSEGSGSSGNTIYF,TGTGCCAGCAGTGAAGGTTCAGGTAGCTCTGGAAACACCATATATTTT
few,TRBJ2-7,TRBV7-9,NA,CASSLEGGPTYEQYF,TGTGCCAGCAGCTTAGAAGGGGGGCCGACCTACGAGCAGTACTTC
few,TRBJ2-1,TRBV2,TRBD1,CASGDFRGQGENEQFF,TGTGCCAGCGGGGATTTCCGTGGACAGGGGGAGAATGAGCAGTTCTTC
NA,TRBJ2-3,TRBV7-2,NA,CASTQGTDTQYF,TGTGCCAGCACCCAAGGCACAGATACGCAGTATTTT
NA,TRBJ2-5,TRBV5-4,NA,CASRGGGAETQYF,TGTGCCAGCAGGGGAGGGGGCGCAGAGACCCAGTACTTC
few,TRBJ2-1,TRBV2,NA,CASRLGNEQFF,TGTGCCAGCAGGCTTGGAAATGAGCAGTTCTTC
few,TRBJ2-1,TRBV27,NA,CASSLSGGEGEQFF,TGTGCCAGCAGTTTATCCGGCGGTGAGGGCGAGCAGTTCTTC
few,TRBJ2-5,TRBV7-3,NA,CASSVHQETQYF,TGTGCCAGCAGCGTCCACCAAGAGACCCAGTACTTC
NA,TRBJ2-1,TRBV10-3,NA,CAIWSLTSSHNEQFF,TGTGCCATCTGGTCTCTGACTAGTTCCCACAATGAGCAGTTCTTC
medium-sized,TRBJ1-1,TRBV6-1,TRBD1,CASSPGGNTEAFF,TGTGCCAGCAGTCCAGGGGGCAACACTGAAGCTTTCTTT
NA,TRBJ2-3,TRBV5-1,NA,CASSLGPGPVTDTQYF,TGCGCCAGCAGCTTGGGTCCGGGGCCAGTCACAGATACGCAGTATTTT
many,TRBJ2-1,TRBV7-6,NA,CASRDGASSYNEQFF,TGTGCCAGCAGGGACGGGGCGAGCTCCTACAATGAGCAGTTCTTC
many,TRBJ2-5,TRBV7-6,TRBD1,CASSPDPGTGGETQYF,TGTGCCAGCAGCCCCGATCCCGGGACAGGGGGAGAGACCCAGTACTTC
few,TRBJ1-5,TRBV10-3,NA,CAIRDPGQSNQPQHF,TGTGCCATCAGGGACCCAGGGCAGAGCAATCAGCCCCAGCATTTT
NA,TRBJ2-7,TRBV7-2,NA,CASSFQPGKGSEPYF,TGTGCCAGCAGCTTTCAACCGGGAAAGGGGAGCGAGCCGTACTTC
NA,TRBJ2-5,TRBV7-2,TRBD2,CAFSGSPQETQYF,TGTGCCTTTAGCGGGAGCCCCCAAGAGACCCAGTACTTC
few,TRBJ2-7,TRBV7-9,NA,CASSVGDSAYEQYF,TGTGCCAGCAGCGTCGGTGACTCTGCCTACGAGCAGTACTTC
few,TRBJ2-7,TRBV5-6,NA,CASSPRTLRAYEQYF,TGTGCCAGCAGCCCGAGGACACTCCGGGCCTACGAGCAGTACTTC
few,TRBJ1-6,TRBV12-3/TRBV12-4,NA,CASSKEGQYNSPLHF,TGTGCCAGCAGTAAGGAGGGGCAATATAATTCACCCCTCCACTTT
many,TRBJ1-1,TRBV12-3/TRBV12-4,TRBD1,CASSRGQVISTGAFF,TGTGCCAGCAGTCGGGGACAGGTTATATCTACGGGGGCTTTCTTT